This TCR beta chain was profiled in a study of CD8 T cells in Susac syndrome. The CDR3 spans 12 residues. Germline V lookup: CDR1 GTSNPN, CDR2 SVGIG (reference sequence). The ends were cut back, 2 bases at V and 3 bases at J, with 7 bases in the middle. RNA was extracted with the RNeasy kit, and a quantity of 0.5 to 1 ug was reverse transcribed using random hexamers. Across 54 Vbeta and 13 Jbeta, immunoSEQ multiplex PCR amplified TCR beta CDR3. TCRdb analysed the immunoSEQ multiplex PCR reads with MiXCR anew, one entry per CDR3 protein. Of roughly 200,000 distinct CDR3 sequences listed, approximately 95% are singletons. Sequencing of TCR beta, carried out with a high-throughput approach, was applied to CD8+ and CD4+ T cells from the blood. The control group consisted of healthy donors matched for age and sex. Negative isolation was used for CD8+ and CD4+ T cells and FACS enrichment for TEMRA cells.

The clonotype originates from a human donor in good health. This chain joins TRBV30 and TRBJ1-1; D is unresolved. Sequencing input: CD4+ T cells from PBMCs. The CDR3 coding sequence is TGTGCCTGGAGTAACGGGTACACTGAAGCTTTCTTT. Encoded protein: CAWSNGYTEAFF.